This T cell receptor (beta chain) was recovered during a study of T-cell reconstitution after alpha-beta-depleted transplantation in children. Regarding the study as a whole: There were reportedly several hundred expanded graft clones from which alpha-beta T cells came about two months after transplant. After transplant, high TCRbeta diversity at day 60 in some patients arose from surviving recipient T cells and thymic progenitors. Newly produced T cells mostly accounted for T-cell counts and diversity one year post-transplant.

The CDR3 covers 16 residues. The V segment lost 0 bases and the J segment 6 bases; nucleotides outside the gene matches: 6. CDR1 and CDR2 from the germline V gene are SGHRS and YFSETQ. Preparation of the TCRbeta library was carried out with unique molecular identifiers. Each CDR3 protein is one row after TCRdb ran MiXCR on the PCR reads. Among 700,000 to 950,000 distinct CDR3 sequences, around 15% were seen once, and the ten largest hold approximately 5%. This clonotype has just a few counts. The antigen is undetermined. This sample comprised PBMCs, mostly from graft donor cells, obtained 360 days after TCRalphabeta/CD19-depleted stem cell transplant. The chain uses TRBV5-1 and TRBJ2-2; TRBD1 aligns across 9 bases. This TCR was recovered from a male patient between 5 and 17 years old who had a stem cell transplant for acute lymphoblastic leukemia, so the T cells may come from the graft donor. CDR3 residues: CASSLAQGAPPGELFF. CDR3 coding DNA: TGCGCCAGCAGCTTGGCACAGGGGGCTCCCCCCGGGGAGCTGTTTTTT.